These T cell receptor beta chains were read from a single sample in a study of blood T cell repertoires in COVID-19. TCRdb's copy holds only in-frame clones and misses some; the assay was immunoSEQ multiplex PCR. The sample yields roughly 110,000 clones, around four fifths seen once. Sequencing was carried out using peripheral blood. These TCRs come from a man between 65 and 85 years old with acute or convalescent COVID-19. CDR3s include the opening cysteine and the closing phenylalanine or tryptophan.

V gene,CDR3 protein
TRBV2,CASSVTENSPLHF
TRBV9,CASSVGGEAIYEQFF
TRBV19,CASSRSDVGDRSNQPQHF
TRBV5-1,CASSPAPTANSNQPQHF
TRBV27,CATAVPGAQETQYF
TRBV27,CASSLAGLAGGSAYEQYF
TRBV28,CASSHRTNEKLFF
TRBV12-3/TRBV12-4,CASSFRGQETQYF
TRBV4-1,CASSQDYPTATNEKLFF
TRBV18,CASSPTSTGELFF
TRBV9,CASSAHRDINYGYTF
TRBV24-1,CATSDQGQNPYNEQFF
TRBV9,CASSSGQGDQPQHF
TRBV18,CASSPRDRGASGNTIYF
TRBV6-1,CASSDRSGSYNEQFF
TRBV25-1,CASSDSLGQGNEKLFF
TRBV3-1/TRBV3-2,CASSQGTRSLMNTEAFF
TRBV5-1,CASSLGHSNTGELFF
TRBV2,CASLGGNLRSTEAFF
TRBV28,CASTPQGTPEKLFF
TRBV30,CALTRVTEAFF
TRBV29-1,CSVVRERNTEAFF
TRBV7-9,CASSLGGNTGELFF
TRBV5-1,CASSLEGVRAPLHF
TRBV12-3/TRBV12-4,CASSLEPFEQFF
TRBV12-3/TRBV12-4,CASSLARGAEAFF
TRBV18,CASSRGQVNNQPQHF
TRBV7-9,CASSSSQGNEKLFF
TRBV4-2,CASSQDVDGLKPQHF
TRBV5-1,CASSNRDGNEQFF
TRBV5-1,CASSDRTSSEKLFF
TRBV5-6,CASSLRTGKAYEQYF
TRBV4-1,CASSHSFADTQYF
TRBV7-7,CASSLPDSTNSPLHF
TRBV28,CASGIAGPYSEKLFF
TRBV7-2,CASSPRQSSTGNTIYF
TRBV30,CACGVYSGNTIYF
TRBV5-1,CASKIGALGNTGELFF
TRBV5-4,CASSRSSDTDTQYF
TRBV6-5,CASRSPGIGGNTIYF
TRBV3-1/TRBV3-2,CASSQTGRRAFF
TRBV4-2,CASSQETGSRYNEQFF
TRBV30,CAWNSGIYTQYF
TRBV15,CATSRDLAGNEQFF
TRBV5-1,CASTETGGTYEQYF
TRBV6-2/TRBV6-3,CASSFRVGRDTEAFF
TRBV4-2,CASSHTGDLGGYTF
TRBV30,CAWKKRVLAGLPGELFF
TRBV28,CASSTPDRSRANYGYTF
TRBV29-1,CSASRGRNTEAFF
TRBV4-2,CASSQESDTEAFF